This T cell receptor beta chain stems from a study of tumor and adjacent non-tumor tissue in lung cancer. Germline CDR1 is SGHNT and CDR2 is YENEEA. With 9 bases removed from V and 7 bases from J, the gap between germline ends came to 24 bases. This CDR3 region has 16 residues. RNA was extracted from bulk tissue without any cell sorting. TCRbeta libraries were built with three rounds of nested PCR, modified from ARM-PCR. Each CDR3 protein gets one entry after TCRdb re-called the multiplex PCR reads with MiXCR. The sample consists of about 70,000 distinct CDR3 sequences, 73% of them appearing once. What was sequenced was lung tumor tissue. The J gene is TRBJ2-2, the V gene TRBV11-3, with TRBD2 as a possible D gene (5 bases). This receptor was obtained from a man in his fifties or sixties with non-small cell lung cancer. The CDR3 DNA follows: TGTGCCAGGAGCCCGTCCCGGGATAGTATCGGCGGGGAGCTGTTTTTT. As protein: CARSPSRDSIGGELFF.